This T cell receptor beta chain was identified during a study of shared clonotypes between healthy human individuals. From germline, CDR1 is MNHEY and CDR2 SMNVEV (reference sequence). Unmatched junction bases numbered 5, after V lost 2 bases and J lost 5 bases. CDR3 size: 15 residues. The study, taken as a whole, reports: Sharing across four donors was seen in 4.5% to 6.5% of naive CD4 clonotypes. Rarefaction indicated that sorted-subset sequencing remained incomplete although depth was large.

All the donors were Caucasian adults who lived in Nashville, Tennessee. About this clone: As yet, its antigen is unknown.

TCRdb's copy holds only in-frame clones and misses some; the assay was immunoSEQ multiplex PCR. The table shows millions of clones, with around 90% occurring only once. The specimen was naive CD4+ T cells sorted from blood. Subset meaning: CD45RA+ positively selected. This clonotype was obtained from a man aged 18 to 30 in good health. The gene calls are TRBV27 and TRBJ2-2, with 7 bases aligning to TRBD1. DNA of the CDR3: TGTGCCAGCAGTTTACGAGACAGGGTAACCGGGGAGCTGTTTTTT. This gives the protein CASSLRDRVTGELFF.